This T cell receptor beta chain was sequenced during a study of regulatory T cells in long-lasting Graves disease. Study-level information: Antithyroid drug intake by newly diagnosed Graves' patients had lasted under 3 months.

Time point given: newly diagnosed GD, antithyroid drugs for less than 3 months. RNA from PBMCs was the source of the TCR library. Those enrolled as patients came out of an endocrinology department in Xi'an, China. Study-wide findings and caveats: Newly diagnosed patients had higher TCR diversity than persistent Graves' patients did.

This clonotype came up many times. No antigen is known for it. Germline lookup yields CDR1 SGHDN and CDR2 FVKESK. Trimming cost V 7 bases and J 0 bases, with 12 bases left between them. The CDR3 sequence is 14 residues long. Relying on iRepertoire HTBI primers and Arm-PCR of CDR3 regions, the team built TCR beta libraries. TCRdb ran MiXCR on the multiplex PCR reads and lists one entry per CDR3 protein. The sample holds 240,000 or so distinct CDR3 sequences, around 20% seen once. The chain joins TRBV14 to TRBJ1-1; D not certain. Sequencing used peripheral blood mononuclear cells (PBMCs), obtained at new diagnosis, from a patient treated with antithyroid drugs. The clonotype comes from a female donor with Graves disease. The CDR3 DNA reads as TGTGCCAGCACCCTGGACGGAGTGAACACTGAAGCTTTCTTT. It yields the protein CASTLDGVNTEAFF.